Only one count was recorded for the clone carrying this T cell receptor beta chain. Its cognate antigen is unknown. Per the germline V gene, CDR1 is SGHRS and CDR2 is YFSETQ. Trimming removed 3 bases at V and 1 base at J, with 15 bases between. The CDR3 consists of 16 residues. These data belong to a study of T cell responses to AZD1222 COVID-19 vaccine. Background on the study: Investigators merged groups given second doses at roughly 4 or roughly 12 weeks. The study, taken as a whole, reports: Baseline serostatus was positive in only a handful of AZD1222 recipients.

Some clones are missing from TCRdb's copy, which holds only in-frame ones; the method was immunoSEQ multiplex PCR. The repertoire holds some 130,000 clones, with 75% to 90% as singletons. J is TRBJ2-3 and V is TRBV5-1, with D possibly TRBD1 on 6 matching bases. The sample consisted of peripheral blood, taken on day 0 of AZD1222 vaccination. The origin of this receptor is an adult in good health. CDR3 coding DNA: TGCGCCAGCAGCTGGGGGACACCACCCGGCACAGATACGCAGTATTTT. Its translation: CASSWGTPPGTDTQYF.